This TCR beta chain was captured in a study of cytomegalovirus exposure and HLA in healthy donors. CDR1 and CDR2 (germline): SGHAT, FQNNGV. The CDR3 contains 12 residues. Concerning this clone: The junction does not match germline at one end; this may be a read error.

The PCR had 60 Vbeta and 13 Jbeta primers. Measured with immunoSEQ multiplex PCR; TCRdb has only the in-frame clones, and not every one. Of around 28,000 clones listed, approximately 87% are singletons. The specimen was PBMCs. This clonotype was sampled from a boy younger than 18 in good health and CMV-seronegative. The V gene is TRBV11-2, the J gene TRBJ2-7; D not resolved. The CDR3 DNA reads TGTGCCAGCAGCCTAGACACCTACGAGCAGTACTTC. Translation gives CASSLDTYEQYF.